Listed below are T cell receptor beta chains from one sample, sequenced in a study of T cells after yellow fever vaccination. TCRdb re-derived calls from the 5' RACE reads in MiXCR, one entry per CDR3 protein. The sample consists of 300,000 or so distinct CDR3 sequences, about 10% of them appearing once. The material sequenced was CD4+ T cells sorted from PBMCs, taken 5 days after the yellow fever booster vaccination. All receptors come from a man in his late teens or twenties who received the YFV17D yellow fever vaccine. Both conserved end residues are part of each CDR3. A D gene is named only where the DNA matches it firmly. Expanded clones are given a class, and other clones once, few, many or no size at all.

J | D | size | V | DNA | CDR3
TRBJ1-2 | - | - | TRBV3-1 | TGTGCCAGCAGTCAACAGGATGGCTACACCTTC | CASSQQDGYTF
TRBJ1-3 | - | - | TRBV12-3/TRBV12-4 | TGTGCCAGCAGTTTTAAAATAGTTGGAAACACCATATATTTT | CASSFKIVGNTIYF
TRBJ1-5 | TRBD1 | many | TRBV4-1 | TGCGCCAGCAGCCAGGAAGGGACAGGGGGCAATCAGCCCCAGCATTTT | CASSQEGTGGNQPQHF
TRBJ1-2 | - | few | TRBV6-5 | TGTGCCAGCAGGCCGGGACGGTTAAAGTTTCCCGATGGCTACACCTTC | CASRPGRLKFPDGYTF
TRBJ1-1 | TRBD1 | - | TRBV20-1 | TGCAGTGCTAGAGATCCCCAGGGGGCAGGAAGTGAAGCTTTCTTT | CSARDPQGAGSEAFF
TRBJ1-1 | - | many | TRBV7-2 | TGTGCCAGCAGTCGCTCCGTGCTAGGGTACACTGAAGCTTTCTTT | CASSRSVLGYTEAFF
TRBJ1-4 | - | - | TRBV7-9 | TGTGCCAGCAGCCCGAGACAGCAGAATGAAAAACTGTTTTTT | CASSPRQQNEKLFF
TRBJ1-5 | - | many | TRBV12-3/TRBV12-4 | TGTGCCAGCAGTTTTAGGCAGGGAGTTCAGCCCCAGCATTTT | CASSFRQGVQPQHF
TRBJ1-2 | - | few | TRBV6-5 | TGTGCCAGCAGACTAGACAGTAACTATGGCTACACCTTC | CASRLDSNYGYTF
TRBJ2-1 | TRBD2 | many | TRBV20-1 | TGCAGTGCCCCCTATCTGGGGGGAGGGAAAAATGAGCAGTTCTTC | CSAPYLGGGKNEQFF
TRBJ2-1 | - | few | TRBV7-8 | TGTGCCAGCAGCTTACGTCGGGACTCTACGAATGAGCAGTTCTTC | CASSLRRDSTNEQFF
TRBJ2-3 | - | - | TRBV4-2 | TGTGCCAGCAGCCAAGATAGCAAGCGGGGCACAGATACGCAGTATTTT | CASSQDSKRGTDTQYF
TRBJ1-4 | TRBD1 | - | TRBV12-3/TRBV12-4 | TGTGCCAGCACACTCCGGACAGGGAGTGAAAAACTGTTTTTT | CASTLRTGSEKLFF
TRBJ2-7 | - | few | TRBV4-2 | TGTGCCAGCAGCCAAGGGCGTTTAGGGGGGCCGATCTACGAGCAGTACTTC | CASSQGRLGGPIYEQYF
TRBJ2-3 | - | many | TRBV7-3 | TGTGCCAGCAGCAAACAGGGCGGCGATACGCAGTATTTT | CASSKQGGDTQYF
TRBJ1-6 | - | - | TRBV6-5 | TGTGCCAGCAGGGGGCGGGGGGCACGAGAACCCCTCCACTTT | CASRGRGAREPLHF
TRBJ2-5 | - | many | TRBV12-3/TRBV12-4 | TGTGCCAGCAGGTTTGGGGACGGGGAGACCCAGTACTTC | CASRFGDGETQYF
TRBJ1-1 | TRBD1 | - | TRBV6-5 | TGTGCCAGCACTCACTTGCCGGGACAGGGGAGCACTGAAGCTTTCTTT | CASTHLPGQGSTEAFF
TRBJ1-2 | - | - | TRBV21-1 | TGTGCCAGCAGCAAATCTTCGCAGATCTATGGCTACACCTTC | CASSKSSQIYGYTF
TRBJ2-1 | - | few | TRBV6-2/TRBV6-3 | TGTGCCAGCAGTACTCCAGGTTGGGGGTTCTATGAGCAGTTCTTC | CASSTPGWGFYEQFF
TRBJ1-1 | - | few | TRBV29-1 | TGCAGCGTTAGGGCGTCGTCAGGGTACACTGAAGCTTTCTTT | CSVRASSGYTEAFF
TRBJ2-2 | - | - | TRBV7-3 | TGTGCCAGCAGCCCACAAACCTCCGCCGGGGAGCTGTTTTTT | CASSPQTSAGELFF
TRBJ2-3 | - | few | TRBV3-1 | TGTGCCAGCAGGCTGACAGCTAGCACAGATACGCAGTATTTT | CASRLTASTDTQYF
TRBJ2-3 | TRBD2 | - | TRBV7-3 | TGTGCCAGCAGCTTACGACTAGCGGGGCGCACAGATACGCAGTATTTT | CASSLRLAGRTDTQYF
TRBJ1-1 | - | few | TRBV20-1 | TGCAGTGCTAGTACGGGGGGAGCCACTGAAGCTTTCTTT | CSASTGGATEAFF
TRBJ2-1 | TRBD1 | few | TRBV5-4 | TGTGCCAGCAGCTTATCCGGGACAGCGAATGAGCAGTTCTTC | CASSLSGTANEQFF
TRBJ1-2 | - | - | TRBV6-5 | TGTGCCAGCACCCAGGGAAAGGGCTACACCTTC | CASTQGKGYTF
TRBJ2-6 | TRBD1 | few | TRBV28 | TGTGCCAGCAACCTCAGGACAGGGCTTCAGGGGGCCAACGTCCTGACTTTC | CASNLRTGLQGANVLTF
TRBJ2-1 | TRBD1 | - | TRBV24-1 | TGTGCCACCAGTGATCCCGGACAGGGCTACAATGAGCAGTTCTTC | CATSDPGQGYNEQFF
TRBJ2-1 | - | few | TRBV24-1 | TGTGCCACCAGTCGAGCCGGGGGCCATGAGCAGTTCTTC | CATSRAGGHEQFF